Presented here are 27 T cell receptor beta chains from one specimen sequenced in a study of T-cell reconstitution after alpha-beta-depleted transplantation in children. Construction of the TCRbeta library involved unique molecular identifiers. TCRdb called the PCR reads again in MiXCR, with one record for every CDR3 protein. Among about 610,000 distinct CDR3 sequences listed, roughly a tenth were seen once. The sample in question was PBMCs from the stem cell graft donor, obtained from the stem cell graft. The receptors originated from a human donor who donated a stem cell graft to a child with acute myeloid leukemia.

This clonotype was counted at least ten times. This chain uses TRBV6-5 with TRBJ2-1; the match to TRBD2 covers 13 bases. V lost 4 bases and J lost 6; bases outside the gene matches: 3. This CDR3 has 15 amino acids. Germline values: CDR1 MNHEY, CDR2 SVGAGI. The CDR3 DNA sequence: TGTGCCAGCAGTTTAGGGACTAGCGGGACCAATGAGCAGTTCTTC. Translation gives CASSLGTSGTNEQFF.

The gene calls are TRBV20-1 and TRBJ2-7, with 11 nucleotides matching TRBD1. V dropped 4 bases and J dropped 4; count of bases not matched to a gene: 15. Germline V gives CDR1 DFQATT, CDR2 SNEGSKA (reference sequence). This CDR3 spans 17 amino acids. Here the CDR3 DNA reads TGCAGTGCTATACGGGACAGGGGGAACGGGTACGGTTACGAGCAGTACTTC. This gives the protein CSAIRDRGNGYGYEQYF.

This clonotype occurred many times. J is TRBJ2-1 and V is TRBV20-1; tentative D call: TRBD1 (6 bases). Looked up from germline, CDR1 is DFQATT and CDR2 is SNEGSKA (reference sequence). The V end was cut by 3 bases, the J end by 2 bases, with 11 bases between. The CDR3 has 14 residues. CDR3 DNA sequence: TGCAGTGCTAGGGACGACAGGCCCTACAATGAGCAGTTCTTC. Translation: CSARDDRPYNEQFF.

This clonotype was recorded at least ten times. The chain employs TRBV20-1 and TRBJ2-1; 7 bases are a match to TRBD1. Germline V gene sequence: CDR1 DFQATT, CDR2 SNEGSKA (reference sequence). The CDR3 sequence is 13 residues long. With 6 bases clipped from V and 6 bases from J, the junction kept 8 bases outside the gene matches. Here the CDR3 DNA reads TGCAGTGCCTGGGACAGTTGGGGCAATGAGCAGTTCTTC. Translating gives CSAWDSWGNEQFF.

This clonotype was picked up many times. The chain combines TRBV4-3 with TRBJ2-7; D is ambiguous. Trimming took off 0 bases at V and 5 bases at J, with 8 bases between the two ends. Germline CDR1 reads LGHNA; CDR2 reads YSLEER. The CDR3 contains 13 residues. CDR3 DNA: TGCGCCAGCAGCCAAGATAACAGCAACGAGCAGTACTTC. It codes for CASSQDNSNEQYF.

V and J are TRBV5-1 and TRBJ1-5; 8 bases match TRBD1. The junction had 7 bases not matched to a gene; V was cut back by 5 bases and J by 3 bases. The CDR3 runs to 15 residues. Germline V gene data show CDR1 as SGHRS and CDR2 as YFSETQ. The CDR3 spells CASSRQGLNNQPQHF. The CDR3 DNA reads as TGCGCCAGCAGTCGACAGGGGTTAAACAATCAGCCCCAGCATTTT.

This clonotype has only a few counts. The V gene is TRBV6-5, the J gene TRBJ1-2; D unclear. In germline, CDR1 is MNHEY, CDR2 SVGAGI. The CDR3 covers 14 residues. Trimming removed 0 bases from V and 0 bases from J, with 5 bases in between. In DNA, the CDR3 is TGTGCCAGCAGTTACTCAAGAGCTAACTATGGCTACACCTTC. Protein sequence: CASSYSRANYGYTF.

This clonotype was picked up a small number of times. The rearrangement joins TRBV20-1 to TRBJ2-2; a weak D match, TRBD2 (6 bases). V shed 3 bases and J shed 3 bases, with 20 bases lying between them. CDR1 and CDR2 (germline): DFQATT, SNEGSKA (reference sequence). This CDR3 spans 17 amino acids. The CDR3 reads CSARMGGRILDTGELFF. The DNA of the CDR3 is TGCAGTGCTAGGATGGGGGGTCGGATTTTGGACACCGGGGAGCTGTTTTTT.

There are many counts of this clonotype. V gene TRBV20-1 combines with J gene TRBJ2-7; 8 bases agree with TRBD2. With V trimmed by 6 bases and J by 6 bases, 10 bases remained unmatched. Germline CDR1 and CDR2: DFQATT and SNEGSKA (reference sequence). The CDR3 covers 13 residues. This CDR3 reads CSADESSGFEQYF. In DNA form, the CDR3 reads TGCAGTGCAGACGAGTCTAGCGGGTTCGAGCAGTACTTC.

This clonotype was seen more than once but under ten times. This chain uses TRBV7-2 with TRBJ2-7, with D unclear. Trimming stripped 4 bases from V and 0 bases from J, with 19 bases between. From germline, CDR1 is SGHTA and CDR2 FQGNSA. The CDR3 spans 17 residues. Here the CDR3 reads CASSYETGKKSSYEQYF. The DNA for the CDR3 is TGTGCCAGCAGCTATGAGACCGGCAAGAAGAGCTCCTACGAGCAGTACTTC. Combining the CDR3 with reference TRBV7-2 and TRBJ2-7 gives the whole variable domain GAGVSQSPSNKVTEKGKDVELRCDPISGHTALYWYRQSLGQGLEFLIYFQGNSAPDKSGLPSDRFSAERTGGSVSTLTIQRTQQEDSAVYLCASSYETGKKSSYEQYFGPGTRLTVT.

The CDR3 DNA is TGTGCCTGGAGTGGGGAACAGGGGGCGTTTACTGAAGCTTTCTTT. Residues: CAWSGEQGAFTEAFF. V and J are TRBV30 and TRBJ1-1; 9 bases map to TRBD1. With 1 base clipped from V and 5 bases from J, the junction kept 8 bases outside the gene matches. Germline assignment: CDR1 GTSNPN and CDR2 SVGIG (reference sequence). This CDR3 spans 15 amino acids.

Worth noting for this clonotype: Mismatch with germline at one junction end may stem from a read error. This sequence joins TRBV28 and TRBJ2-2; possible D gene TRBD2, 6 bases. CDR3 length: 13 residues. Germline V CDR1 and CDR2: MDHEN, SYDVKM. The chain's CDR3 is CASYAGNTGGLFF. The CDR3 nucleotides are TGTGCCAGCTACGCAGGCAACACCGGGGGGCTGTTTTTT.

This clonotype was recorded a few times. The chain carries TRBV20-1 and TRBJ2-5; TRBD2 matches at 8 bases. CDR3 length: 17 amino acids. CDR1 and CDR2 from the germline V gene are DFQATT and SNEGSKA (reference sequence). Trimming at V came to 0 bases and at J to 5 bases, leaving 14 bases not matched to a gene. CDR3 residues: CSARDPPGGRLSETQYF. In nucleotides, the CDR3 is TGCAGTGCTAGAGATCCTCCGGGCGGGAGGCTGTCGGAGACCCAGTACTTC.

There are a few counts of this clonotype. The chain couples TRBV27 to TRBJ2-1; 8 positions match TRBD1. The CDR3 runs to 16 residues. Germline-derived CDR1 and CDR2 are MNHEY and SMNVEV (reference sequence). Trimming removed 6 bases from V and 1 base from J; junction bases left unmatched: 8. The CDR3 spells CASRPRTGPSYNEQFF. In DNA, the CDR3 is TGTGCCAGCAGGCCTAGGACAGGGCCTTCCTACAATGAGCAGTTCTTC.

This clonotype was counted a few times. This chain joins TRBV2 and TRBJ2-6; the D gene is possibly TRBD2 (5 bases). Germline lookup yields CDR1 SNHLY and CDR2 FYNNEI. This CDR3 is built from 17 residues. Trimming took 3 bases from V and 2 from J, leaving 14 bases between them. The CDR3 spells CASSDASSRAGANVLTF. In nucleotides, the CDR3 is TGTGCCAGCAGTGATGCCTCTTCGAGGGCTGGGGCCAACGTCCTGACTTTC. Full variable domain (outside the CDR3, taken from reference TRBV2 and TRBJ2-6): EPEVTQTPSHQVTQMGQEVILRCVPISNHLYFYWYRQILGQKVEFLVSFYNNEISEKSEIFDDQFSVERPDGSNFTLKIRSTKLEDSAMYFCASSDASSRAGANVLTFGAGSRLTVL.

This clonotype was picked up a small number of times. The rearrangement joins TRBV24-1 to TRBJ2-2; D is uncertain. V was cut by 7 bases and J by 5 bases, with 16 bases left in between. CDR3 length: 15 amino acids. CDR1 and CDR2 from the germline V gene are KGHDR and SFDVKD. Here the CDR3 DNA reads TGTGCCACCAGGACCAACCCGAGCGAAACCGGGGAGCTGTTTTTT. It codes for CATRTNPSETGELFF.

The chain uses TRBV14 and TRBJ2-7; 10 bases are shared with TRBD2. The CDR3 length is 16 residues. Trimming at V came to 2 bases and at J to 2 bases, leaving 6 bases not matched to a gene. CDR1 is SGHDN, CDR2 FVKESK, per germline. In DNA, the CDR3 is TGTGCCAGCAGCCAATGGGGACTAGCGCCAACCTACGAGCAGTACTTC. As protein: CASSQWGLAPTYEQYF.

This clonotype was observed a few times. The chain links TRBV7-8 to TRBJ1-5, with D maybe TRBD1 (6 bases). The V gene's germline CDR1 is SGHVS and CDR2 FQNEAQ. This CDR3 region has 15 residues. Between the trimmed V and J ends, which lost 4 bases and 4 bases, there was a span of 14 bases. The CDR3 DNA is TGTGCCAGCAGCTCGATGCAGGGGATAAATCAGCCCCAGCATTTT. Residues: CASSSMQGINQPQHF. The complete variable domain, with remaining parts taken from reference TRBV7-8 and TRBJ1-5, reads GAGVSQSPRYKVAKRGQDVALRCDPISGHVSLFWYQQALGQGPEFLTYFQNEAQLDKSGLPSDRFFAERPEGSVSTLKIQRTQQEDSAVYLCASSSMQGINQPQHFGDGTRLSIL.

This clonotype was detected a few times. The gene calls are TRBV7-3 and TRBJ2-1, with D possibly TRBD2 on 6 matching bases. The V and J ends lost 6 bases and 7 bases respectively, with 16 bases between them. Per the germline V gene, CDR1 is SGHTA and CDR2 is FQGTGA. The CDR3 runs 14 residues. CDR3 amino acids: CASRTGPGGNEQFF. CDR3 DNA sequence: TGTGCCAGCAGGACCGGGCCCGGGGGAAATGAGCAGTTCTTC.

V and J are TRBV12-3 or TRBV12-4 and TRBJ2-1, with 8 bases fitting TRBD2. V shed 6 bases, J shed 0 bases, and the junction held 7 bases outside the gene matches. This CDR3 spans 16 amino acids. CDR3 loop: CASRGTRTSSYNEQFF. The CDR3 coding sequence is TGTGCCAGCAGGGGGACTAGGACCAGCTCCTACAATGAGCAGTTCTTC.

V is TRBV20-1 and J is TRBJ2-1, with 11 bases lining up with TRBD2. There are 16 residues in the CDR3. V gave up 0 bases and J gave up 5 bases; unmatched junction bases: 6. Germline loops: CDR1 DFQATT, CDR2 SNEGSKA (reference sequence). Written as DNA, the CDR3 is TGCAGTGCTAGAGATGGTAGCGGGAGGGGAAACAATGAGCAGTTCTTC. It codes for CSARDGSGRGNNEQFF.

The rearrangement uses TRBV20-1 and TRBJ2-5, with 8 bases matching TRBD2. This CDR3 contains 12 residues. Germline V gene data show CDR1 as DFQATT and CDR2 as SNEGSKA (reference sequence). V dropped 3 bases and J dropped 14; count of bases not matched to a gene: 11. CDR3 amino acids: CSARGTTAGAYF. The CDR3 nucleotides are TGCAGTGCTAGGGGCACCACAGCGGGAGCTTACTTC.

DNA of the CDR3: TGTGCCAGCAGCTTAGCCGGGACTAGTCGTGACGAGCAGTACTTC. It yields the protein CASSLAGTSRDEQYF. The chain couples TRBV7-2 to TRBJ2-7; the match to TRBD2 covers 8 bases. V gave up 0 bases and J gave up 5 bases; unmatched junction bases: 6. The CDR3 covers 15 residues. The germline V gene encodes CDR1 SGHTA and CDR2 FQGNSA.

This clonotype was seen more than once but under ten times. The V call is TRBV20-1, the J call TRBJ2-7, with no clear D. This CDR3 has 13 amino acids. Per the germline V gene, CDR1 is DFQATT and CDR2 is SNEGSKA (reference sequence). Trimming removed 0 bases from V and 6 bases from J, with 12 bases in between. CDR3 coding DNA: TGCAGTGCTAGAGATCTCTTGTGGCGCGAGCAGTACTTC. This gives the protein CSARDLLWREQYF.

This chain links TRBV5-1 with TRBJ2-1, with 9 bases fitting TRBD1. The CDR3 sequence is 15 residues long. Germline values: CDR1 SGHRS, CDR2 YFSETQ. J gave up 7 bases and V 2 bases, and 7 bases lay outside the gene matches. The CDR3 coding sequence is TGCGCCAGCAGCTTCACGGAAGGGACAGGGAATGAGCAGTTCTTC. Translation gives CASSFTEGTGNEQFF.

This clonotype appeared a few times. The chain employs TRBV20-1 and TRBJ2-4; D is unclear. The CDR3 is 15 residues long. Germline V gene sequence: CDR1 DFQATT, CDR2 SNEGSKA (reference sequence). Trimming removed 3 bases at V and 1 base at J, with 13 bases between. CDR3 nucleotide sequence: TGCAGTGCTAGCGGGTTATGGGTGGCCAAAAACATTCAGTACTTC. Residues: CSASGLWVAKNIQYF.

CDR3: CASSYLDGGELFF. In DNA form, the CDR3 reads TGTGCCAGCAGTTACCTAGACGGCGGGGAGCTGTTTTTT. The rearrangement joins TRBV6-5 to TRBJ2-2, with D hard to call. Trimming pared 2 bases from V and 7 bases from J, leaving 8 bases between. CDR3 length equals 13 residues. CDR1 MNHEY and CDR2 SVGAGI come from the germline V gene.